This TCR beta chain is drawn from a study of blood T cell repertoires in COVID-19. This CDR3 spans 14 amino acids. The V gene's germline CDR1 is MNHEY and CDR2 SVGAGI. V lost 5 bases, J lost 8 bases, and 9 bases stayed unmatched. Profiled with immunoSEQ multiplex PCR; TCRdb holds only in-frame clones, not every one. Of more than 110,000 clones listed, roughly 85% are singletons. Sequenced material: peripheral blood. This clonotype was sampled from a man aged 50 or older with acute or convalescent COVID-19. The rearrangement uses TRBV6-5 and TRBJ1-3; 7 bases fit TRBD1. DNA for the CDR3: TGTGCCAGCAGTCAAACGGGACAGAGCCACACCATATATTTT. This encodes CASSQTGQSHTIYF.